These 3 T cell receptor beta chains originate from one sample sequenced in a study of CD8 T cells in ankylosing spondylitis. TCRdb fed the 5' RACE reads into MiXCR, producing one record per CDR3 protein. The sample comprises 150,000 to 200,000 distinct CDR3 sequences, 8.5% to 10% of which are singletons, and over 13% rests with the top ten. Sequencing was carried out using blood, either unsorted or a sorted T cell fraction (not recorded which). These receptors originate from a female donor with ankylosing spondylitis or in good health (not recorded which).

This chain links TRBV9 with TRBJ1-2, with no clear D. The germline V gene has CDR1 SGDLS and CDR2 YYNGEE. The ends were cut back, 4 bases at V and 4 bases at J, with 17 bases in the middle. This CDR3 has 15 residues. The CDR3 sequence is CASSTRTEAFYGYTF. The CDR3 coding sequence is TGTGCCAGCAGCACTAGGACGGAAGCTTTCTATGGCTACACCTTC.

This clonotype was seen many times. The chain has TRBV11-2 and TRBJ2-7; D is perhaps TRBD1 (5 bases). The V end lost 5 bases, the J end lost 1 base, and 9 bases lay between the germline ends. Germline V gene lookup returns CDR1 SGHAT and CDR2 FQNNGV. The CDR3 covers 13 residues. The CDR3, as DNA: TGTGCCAGCAGCATCAGGGTATCCTACGAGCAGTACTTC. Translating gives CASSIRVSYEQYF.

This clonotype was seen repeatedly, ten times or more. V and J are TRBV3-1 and TRBJ2-1; D remains unclear. The CDR3 is 14 residues long. Deletions cut 1 base from V and 5 bases from J, with 9 bases between. Germline V gives CDR1 LGHDT, CDR2 YNNKEL (reference sequence). In nucleotides, the CDR3 is TGTGCCAGCAGCCAAGTGGCCAGAAACAATGAGCAGTTCTTC. Translation gives CASSQVARNNEQFF.